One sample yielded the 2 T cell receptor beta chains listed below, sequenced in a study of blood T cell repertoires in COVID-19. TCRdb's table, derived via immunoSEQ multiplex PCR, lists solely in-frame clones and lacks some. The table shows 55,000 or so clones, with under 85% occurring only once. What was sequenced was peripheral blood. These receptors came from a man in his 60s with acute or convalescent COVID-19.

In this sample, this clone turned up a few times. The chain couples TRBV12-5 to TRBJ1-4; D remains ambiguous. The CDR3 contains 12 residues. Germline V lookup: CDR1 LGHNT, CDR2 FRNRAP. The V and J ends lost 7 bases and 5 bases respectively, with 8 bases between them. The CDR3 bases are TGTGCTAGTGCCCCTCAGAATGAAAAACTGTTTTTT. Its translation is CASAPQNEKLFF.

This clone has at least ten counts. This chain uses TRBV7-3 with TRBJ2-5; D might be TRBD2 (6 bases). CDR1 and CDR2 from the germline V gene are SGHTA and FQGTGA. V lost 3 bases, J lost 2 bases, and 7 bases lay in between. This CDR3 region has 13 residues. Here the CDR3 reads CASSFGGQETQYF. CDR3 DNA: TGTGCCAGCAGCTTCGGGGGTCAAGAGACCCAGTACTTC.